These 12 T cell receptor beta chains were sequenced from one sample in a study of T cell repertoires in cytomegalovirus infection. TCRdb redid the calling of the reads with MiXCR, one entry per CDR3 protein. The table shows 400,000 to 600,000 distinct CDR3 sequences, with roughly 43% occurring only once. For these receptors, no antigen is known. The sequencing here drew on cultured PBMCs, taken from culture after CMV antigen stimulation. Receptors originate from a human donor in good health (CMV status not recorded). Some clones in this sample may be carry-over from other donors' samples.

This rearrangement joins TRBV5-1 to TRBJ1-3; no clear D. This CDR3 comprises 15 residues. Germline lookup yields CDR1 SGHRS and CDR2 YFSETQ. V gave up 4 bases and J gave up 0 bases, with 11 bases separating them. The CDR3 reads CASSLGIRSGNTIYF. The CDR3 region has the DNA TGCGCCAGCAGCCTGGGGATCCGCTCTGGAAACACCATATATTTT. Looking up the rest from reference TRBV5-1 and TRBJ1-3 gives the full variable domain: KAGVTQTPRYLIKTRGQQVTLSCSPISGHRSVSWYQQTPGQGLQFLFEYFSETQRNKGNFPGRFSGRQFSNSRSEMNVSTLELGDSALYLCASSLGIRSGNTIYFGEGSWLTVV.

This clonotype has at least ten counts. The chain has TRBV7-8 and TRBJ1-3, with D unclear. Per germline, CDR1 SGHVS and CDR2 FQNEAQ. The CDR3 spans 14 residues. The V end was cut by 6 bases, the J end by 0 bases, with 9 bases between. The CDR3 here is CASRSATSGNTIYF. The CDR3, as DNA: TGTGCCAGCAGAAGTGCTACCTCTGGAAACACCATATATTTT.

This clonotype was detected a few times. V gene TRBV12-3 or TRBV12-4 combines with J gene TRBJ1-1; 7 bases match TRBD1. The CDR3 contains 14 residues. V shed 6 bases, J shed 4 bases, and the junction held 8 bases outside the gene matches. The CDR3 sequence is CASSSDRMFTEAFF. CDR3 in DNA: TGTGCCAGCAGCTCGGACAGGATGTTCACTGAAGCTTTCTTT.

This clonotype was seen only a few times. The CDR3 reads CASSPTGLKSDSPLHF. The CDR3 nucleotides read TGTGCCAGCAGCCCGACAGGGCTCAAAAGCGATTCACCCCTCCACTTT. The rearrangement links TRBV11-2 to TRBJ1-6, with 7 nucleotides matching TRBD1. The junction had 12 bases not matched to a gene; V was cut back by 5 bases and J by 8 bases. The germline gives CDR1 SGHAT, CDR2 FQNNGV. The CDR3 totals 16 residues.

This chain joins TRBV5-1 and TRBJ2-2, with 9 bases identical to TRBD1. Germline CDR1 reads SGHRS; CDR2 reads YFSETQ. The CDR3 totals 16 residues. V lost 3 bases and J lost 4; bases outside the gene matches: 7. CDR3 nucleotides: TGCGCCAGCAGCTGGAGACAGGGGGTAGGCACCGGGGAGCTGTTTTTT. Its translation: CASSWRQGVGTGELFF. The variable domain in full, with the rest retrieved from reference TRBV5-1 and TRBJ2-2, is KAGVTQTPRYLIKTRGQQVTLSCSPISGHRSVSWYQQTPGQGLQFLFEYFSETQRNKGNFPGRFSGRQFSNSRSEMNVSTLELGDSALYLCASSWRQGVGTGELFFGEGSRLTVL.

This rearrangement joins TRBV12-3 or TRBV12-4 to TRBJ1-6, with D perhaps TRBD1 (6 bases). Trimming stripped 6 bases from V and 8 bases from J, with 14 bases between. The CDR3 loop spans 14 amino acids. The CDR3 coding sequence is TGTGCCAGCAGCAATACAGGGTCTCATTCACCCCTCCACTTT. Amino acids: CASSNTGSHSPLHF.

This chain uses TRBV6-2 or TRBV6-3 with TRBJ2-6; D may be TRBD1 (5 bases). The CDR3 length is 14 residues. Trimming cost V 8 bases and J 0 bases, with 8 bases left between them. CDR1 is MNHEY, CDR2 SVGEGT, per germline. CDR3 DNA sequence: TGTGCCAGCTCAGGGATCTCTGGGGCCAACGTCCTGACTTTC. Protein: CASSGISGANVLTF.

The chain combines TRBV7-4 with TRBJ2-5; a possible D gene is TRBD1 (6 bases). CDR1 is SGHVT, CDR2 SQSDAQ, per germline. This CDR3 contains 17 residues. V gave up 1 base and J gave up 2 bases, with 17 bases separating them. The CDR3 loop reads CASSLVVHRASQETQYF. In DNA, the CDR3 is TGTGCCAGCAGCTTAGTGGTCCACAGGGCGAGTCAAGAGACCCAGTACTTC.

CDR3 residues: CASSLSTVGETQYF. In nucleotides, the CDR3 is TGTGCCAGCAGTTTATCCACAGTCGGAGAGACCCAGTACTTC. The chain has TRBV12-3 or TRBV12-4 and TRBJ2-5; unclear D gene. The CDR3 has 14 amino acids. With 2 bases removed from V and 4 bases from J, the gap between germline ends came to 11 bases.

The chain combines TRBV11-1 with TRBJ1-2; D is unresolved. CDR3 length: 16 amino acids. The germline V gene encodes CDR1 SGHAT and CDR2 FQDESV (reference sequence). V was cut by 4 bases and J by 4 bases, with 19 bases left in between. In DNA form, the CDR3 reads TGTGCCAGCAGCTCCGACGTCCCCCCGTTCGGCTATGGCTACACCTTC. It yields the protein CASSSDVPPFGYGYTF.

Only a few counts were recorded for this clonotype. V and J are TRBV12-3 or TRBV12-4 and TRBJ1-5; the D is unclear. V lost 7 bases to trimming and J lost 4 bases, with 11 bases between them. This CDR3 has 13 amino acids. Here the CDR3 reads CASTPGLNQPQHF. DNA of the CDR3: TGTGCCAGCACACCTGGACTTAATCAGCCCCAGCATTTT.

This clonotype was counted a few times. V gene TRBV3-1 combines with J gene TRBJ2-1, with TRBD2 matching 11 bases. This CDR3 is built from 16 residues. The V gene's germline CDR1 is LGHDT and CDR2 YNNKEL (reference sequence). V trimming: 4 bases; J trimming: 5 bases; junction bases outside the gene matches: 7. The CDR3 DNA is TGTGCCAGCAGCCCTTTAACTAGCGGGAGTCACAATGAGCAGTTCTTC. It is translated as CASSPLTSGSHNEQFF.